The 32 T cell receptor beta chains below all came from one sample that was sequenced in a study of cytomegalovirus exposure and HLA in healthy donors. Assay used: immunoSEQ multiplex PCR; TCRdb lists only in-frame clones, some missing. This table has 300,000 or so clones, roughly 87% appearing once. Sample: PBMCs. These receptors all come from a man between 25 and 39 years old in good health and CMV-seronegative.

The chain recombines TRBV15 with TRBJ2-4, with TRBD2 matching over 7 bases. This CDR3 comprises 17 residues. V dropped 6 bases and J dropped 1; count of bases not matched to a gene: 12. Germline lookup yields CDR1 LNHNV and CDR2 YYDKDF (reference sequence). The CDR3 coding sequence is TGTGCCACCAGTTCCTCCCGGGGGGATAGGGCCAAAAACATTCAGTACTTC. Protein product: CATSSSRGDRAKNIQYF.

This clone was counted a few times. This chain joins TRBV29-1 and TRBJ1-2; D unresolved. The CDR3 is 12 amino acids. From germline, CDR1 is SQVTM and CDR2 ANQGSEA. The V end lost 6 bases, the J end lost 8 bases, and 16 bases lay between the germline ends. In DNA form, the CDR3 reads TGCAGCGTGAGGATCGGGGATGGAGGCTACACCTTC. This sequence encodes CSVRIGDGGYTF.

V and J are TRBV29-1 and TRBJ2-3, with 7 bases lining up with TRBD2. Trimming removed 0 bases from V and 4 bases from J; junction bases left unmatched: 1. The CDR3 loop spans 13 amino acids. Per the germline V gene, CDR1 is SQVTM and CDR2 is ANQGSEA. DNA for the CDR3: TGCAGCGTTGAAGATGGGAGGGCAGATACGCAGTATTTT. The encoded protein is CSVEDGRADTQYF.

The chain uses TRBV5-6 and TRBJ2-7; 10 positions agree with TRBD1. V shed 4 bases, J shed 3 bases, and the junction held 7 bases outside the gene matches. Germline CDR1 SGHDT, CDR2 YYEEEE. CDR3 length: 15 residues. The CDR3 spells CASSEADRGYYEQYF. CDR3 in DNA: TGTGCCAGCAGCGAGGCGGACAGGGGGTACTACGAGCAGTACTTC.

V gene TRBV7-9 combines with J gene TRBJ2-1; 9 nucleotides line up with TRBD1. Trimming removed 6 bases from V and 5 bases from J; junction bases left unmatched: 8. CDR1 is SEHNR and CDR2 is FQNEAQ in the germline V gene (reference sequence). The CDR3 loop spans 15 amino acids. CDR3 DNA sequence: TGTGCCAGCAGTAAACAGGGGGCGGGGAACAATGAGCAGTTCTTC. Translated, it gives CASSKQGAGNNEQFF. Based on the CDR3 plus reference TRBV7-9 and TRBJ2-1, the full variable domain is DTGVSQNPRHKITKRGQNVTFRCDPISEHNRLYWYRQTLGQGPEFLTYFQNEAQLEKSRLLSDRFSAERPKGSFSTLEIQRTEQGDSAMYLCASSKQGAGNNEQFFGPGTRLTVL.

CDR3 residues: CASSLGQLGETQYF. The CDR3 DNA follows: TGCGCCAGCAGCTTAGGACAGCTTGGCGAGACCCAGTACTTC. The genes are TRBV5-1 and TRBJ2-5; D is possibly TRBD1 (6 bases). Trimming left V 2 bases short and J 5 bases short, with 13 bases between. This CDR3 comprises 14 residues. The germline gives CDR1 SGHRS, CDR2 YFSETQ.

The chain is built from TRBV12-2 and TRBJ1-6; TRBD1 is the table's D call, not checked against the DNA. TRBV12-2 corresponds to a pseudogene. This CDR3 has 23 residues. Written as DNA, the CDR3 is TGTGCAAGTCGCTTAGCGGTGAATAGTCTGGACAGGGCCTCAAAGCTCTATAATTCACCCCTCCACTTT. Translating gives CASRLAVNSLDRASKLYNSPLHF.

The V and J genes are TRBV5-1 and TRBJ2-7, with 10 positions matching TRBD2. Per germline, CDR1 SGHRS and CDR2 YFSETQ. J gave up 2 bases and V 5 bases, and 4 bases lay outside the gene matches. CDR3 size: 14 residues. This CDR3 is CASSLAGEPYEQYF. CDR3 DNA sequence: TGCGCCAGCAGTCTAGCGGGGGAACCCTACGAGCAGTACTTC.

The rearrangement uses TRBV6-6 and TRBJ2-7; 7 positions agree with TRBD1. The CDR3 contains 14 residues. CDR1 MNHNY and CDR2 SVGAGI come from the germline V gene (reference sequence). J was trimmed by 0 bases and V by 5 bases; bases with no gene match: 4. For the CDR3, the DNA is TGTGCCAGCAGTAACGGACAGGTCTCCTACGAGCAGTACTTC. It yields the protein CASSNGQVSYEQYF.

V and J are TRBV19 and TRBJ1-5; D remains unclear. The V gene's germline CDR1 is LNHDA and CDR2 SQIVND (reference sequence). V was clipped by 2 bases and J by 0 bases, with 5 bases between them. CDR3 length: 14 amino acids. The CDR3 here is CASSIILSNQPQHF. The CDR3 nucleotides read TGTGCCAGTAGTATAATTCTTAGCAATCAGCCCCAGCATTTT.

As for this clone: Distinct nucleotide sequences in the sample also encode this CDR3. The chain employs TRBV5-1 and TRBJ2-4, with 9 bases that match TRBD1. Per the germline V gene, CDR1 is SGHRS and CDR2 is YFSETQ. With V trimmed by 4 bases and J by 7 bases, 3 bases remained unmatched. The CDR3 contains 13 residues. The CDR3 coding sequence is TGCGCCAGCAGCCTAGGACAGGGGAACATTCAGTACTTC. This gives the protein CASSLGQGNIQYF.

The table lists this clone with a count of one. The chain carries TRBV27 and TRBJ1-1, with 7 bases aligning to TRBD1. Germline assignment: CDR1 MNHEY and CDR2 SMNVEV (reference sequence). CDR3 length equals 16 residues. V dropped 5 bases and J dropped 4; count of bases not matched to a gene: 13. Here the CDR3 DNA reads TGTGCCAGCAGTCCTCACCACGACAGGGCGGGCACTGAAGCTTTCTTT. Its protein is CASSPHHDRAGTEAFF.

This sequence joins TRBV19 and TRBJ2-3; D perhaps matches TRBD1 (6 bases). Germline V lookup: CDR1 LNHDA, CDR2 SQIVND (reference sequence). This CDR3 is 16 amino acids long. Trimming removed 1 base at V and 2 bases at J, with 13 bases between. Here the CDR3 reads CASSIGPGVTTDTQYF. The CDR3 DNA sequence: TGTGCCAGTAGTATAGGGCCAGGGGTGACCACAGATACGCAGTATTTT.

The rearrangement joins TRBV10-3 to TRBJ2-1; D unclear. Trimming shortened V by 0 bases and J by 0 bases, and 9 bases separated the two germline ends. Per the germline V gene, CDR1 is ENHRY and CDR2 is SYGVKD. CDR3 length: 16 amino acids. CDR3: CAISESQRSSYNEQFF. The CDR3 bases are TGTGCCATCAGTGAGTCGCAGAGGAGCTCCTACAATGAGCAGTTCTTC.

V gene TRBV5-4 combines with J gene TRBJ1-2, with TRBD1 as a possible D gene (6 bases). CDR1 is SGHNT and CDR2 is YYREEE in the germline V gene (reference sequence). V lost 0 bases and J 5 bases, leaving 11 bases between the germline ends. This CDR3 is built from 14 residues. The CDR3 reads CASSLDRVTYGYTF. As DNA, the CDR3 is TGTGCCAGCAGCTTGGACAGGGTAACATATGGCTACACCTTC.

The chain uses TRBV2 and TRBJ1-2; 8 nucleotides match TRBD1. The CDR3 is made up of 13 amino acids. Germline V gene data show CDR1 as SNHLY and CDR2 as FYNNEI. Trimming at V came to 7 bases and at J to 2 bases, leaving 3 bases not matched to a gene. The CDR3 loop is CASNTGGNYGYTF. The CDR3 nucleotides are TGTGCCAGCAACACAGGGGGGAACTATGGCTACACCTTC.

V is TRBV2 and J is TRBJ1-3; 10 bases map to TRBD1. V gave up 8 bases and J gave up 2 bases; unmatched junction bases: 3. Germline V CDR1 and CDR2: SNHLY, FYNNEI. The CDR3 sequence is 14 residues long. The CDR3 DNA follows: TGTGCCAGCTCGGGGACAGGGGCTGGAAACACCATATATTTT. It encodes CASSGTGAGNTIYF.

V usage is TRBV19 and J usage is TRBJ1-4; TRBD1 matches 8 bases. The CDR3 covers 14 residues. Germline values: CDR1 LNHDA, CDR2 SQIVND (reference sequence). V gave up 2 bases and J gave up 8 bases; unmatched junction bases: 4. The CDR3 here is CASSIQGAREKLFF. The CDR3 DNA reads TGTGCCAGTAGTATACAGGGGGCCCGGGAAAAACTGTTTTTT. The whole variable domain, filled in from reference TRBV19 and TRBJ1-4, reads DGGITQSPKYLFRKEGQNVTLSCEQNLNHDAMYWYRQDPGQGLRLIYYSQIVNDFQKGDIAEGYSVSREKKESFPLTVTSAQKNPTAFYLCASSIQGAREKLFFGSGTQLSVL.

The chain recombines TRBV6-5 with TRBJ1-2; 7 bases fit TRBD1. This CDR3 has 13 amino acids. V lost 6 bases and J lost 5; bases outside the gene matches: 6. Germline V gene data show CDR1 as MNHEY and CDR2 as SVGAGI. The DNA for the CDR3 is TGTGCCAGCAGCCAGGGACAGCAATATGGCTACACCTTC. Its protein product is CASSQGQQYGYTF.

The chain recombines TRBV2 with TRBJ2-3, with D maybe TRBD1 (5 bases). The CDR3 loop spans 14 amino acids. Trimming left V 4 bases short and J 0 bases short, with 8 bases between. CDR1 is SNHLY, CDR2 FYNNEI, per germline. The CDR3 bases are TGTGCCAGCAGTGGGACAAGAAGCACAGATACGCAGTATTTT. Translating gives CASSGTRSTDTQYF. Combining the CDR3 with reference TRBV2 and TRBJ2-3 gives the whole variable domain EPEVTQTPSHQVTQMGQEVILRCVPISNHLYFYWYRQILGQKVEFLVSFYNNEISEKSEIFDDQFSVERPDGSNFTLKIRSTKLEDSAMYFCASSGTRSTDTQYFGPGTRLTVL.

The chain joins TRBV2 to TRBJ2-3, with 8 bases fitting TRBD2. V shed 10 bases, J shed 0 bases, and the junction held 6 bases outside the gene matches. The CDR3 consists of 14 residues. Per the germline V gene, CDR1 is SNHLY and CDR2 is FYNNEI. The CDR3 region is CATLAGLSTDTQYF. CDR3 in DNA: TGTGCCACTTTAGCGGGACTCAGCACAGATACGCAGTATTTT.

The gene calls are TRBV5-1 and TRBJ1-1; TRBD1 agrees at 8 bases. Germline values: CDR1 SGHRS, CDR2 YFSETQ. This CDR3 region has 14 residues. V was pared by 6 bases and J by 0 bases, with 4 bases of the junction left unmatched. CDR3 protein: CASTQDRVNTEAFF. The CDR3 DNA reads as TGCGCCAGCACCCAGGACAGGGTGAACACTGAAGCTTTCTTT.

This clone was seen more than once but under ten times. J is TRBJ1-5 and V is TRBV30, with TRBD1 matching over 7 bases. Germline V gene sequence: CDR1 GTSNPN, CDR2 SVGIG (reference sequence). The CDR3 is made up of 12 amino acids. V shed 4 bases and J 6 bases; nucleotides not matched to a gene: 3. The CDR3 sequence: CAWTTGAQPQHF. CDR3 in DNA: TGTGCCTGGACTACAGGGGCTCAGCCCCAGCATTTT. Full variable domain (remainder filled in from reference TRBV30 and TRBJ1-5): SQTIHQWPATLVQPVGSPLSLECTVEGTSNPNLYWYRQAAGRGLQLLFYSVGIGQISSEVPQNLSASRPQDRQFILSSKKLLLSDSGFYLCAWTTGAQPQHFGDGTRLSIL.

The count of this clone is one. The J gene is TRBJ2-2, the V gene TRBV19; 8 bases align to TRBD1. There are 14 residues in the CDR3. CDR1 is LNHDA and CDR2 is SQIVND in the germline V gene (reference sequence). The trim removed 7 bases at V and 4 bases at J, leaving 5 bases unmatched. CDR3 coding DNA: TGTGCCAGTACAAGGGACAGGTTCACCGGGGAGCTGTTTTTT. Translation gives CASTRDRFTGELFF. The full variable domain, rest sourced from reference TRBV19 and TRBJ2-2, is DGGITQSPKYLFRKEGQNVTLSCEQNLNHDAMYWYRQDPGQGLRLIYYSQIVNDFQKGDIAEGYSVSREKKESFPLTVTSAQKNPTAFYLCASTRDRFTGELFFGEGSRLTVL.

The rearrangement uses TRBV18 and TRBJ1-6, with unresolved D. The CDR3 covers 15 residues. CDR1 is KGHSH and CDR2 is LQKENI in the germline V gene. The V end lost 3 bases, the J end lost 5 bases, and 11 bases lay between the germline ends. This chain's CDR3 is CASSPLPRDNSPLHF. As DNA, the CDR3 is TGTGCCAGCTCACCCCTCCCCCGGGATAATTCACCCCTCCACTTT.

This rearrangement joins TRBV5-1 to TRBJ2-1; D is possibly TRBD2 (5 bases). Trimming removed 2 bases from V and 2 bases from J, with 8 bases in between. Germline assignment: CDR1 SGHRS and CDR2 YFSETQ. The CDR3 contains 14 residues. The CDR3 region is CASSLGLAYNEQFF. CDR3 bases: TGCGCCAGCAGCTTAGGACTGGCCTACAATGAGCAGTTCTTC. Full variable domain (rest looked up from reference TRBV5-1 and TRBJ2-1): KAGVTQTPRYLIKTRGQQVTLSCSPISGHRSVSWYQQTPGQGLQFLFEYFSETQRNKGNFPGRFSGRQFSNSRSEMNVSTLELGDSALYLCASSLGLAYNEQFFGPGTRLTVL.

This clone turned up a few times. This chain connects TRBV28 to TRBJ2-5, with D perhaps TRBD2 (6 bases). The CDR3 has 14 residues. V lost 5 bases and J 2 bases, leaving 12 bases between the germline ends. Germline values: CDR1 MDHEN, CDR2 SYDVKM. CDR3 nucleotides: TGTGCCAGCAGTACCGCCGGGGGACAAGAGACCCAGTACTTC. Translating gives CASSTAGGQETQYF.

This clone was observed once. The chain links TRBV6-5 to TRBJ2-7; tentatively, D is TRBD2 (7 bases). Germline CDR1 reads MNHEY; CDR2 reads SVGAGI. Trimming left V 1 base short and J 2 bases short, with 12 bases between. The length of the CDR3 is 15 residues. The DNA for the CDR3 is TGTGCCAGCAGTTACTACAGGGAGGGCCCCTACGAGCAGTACTTC. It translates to CASSYYREGPYEQYF.

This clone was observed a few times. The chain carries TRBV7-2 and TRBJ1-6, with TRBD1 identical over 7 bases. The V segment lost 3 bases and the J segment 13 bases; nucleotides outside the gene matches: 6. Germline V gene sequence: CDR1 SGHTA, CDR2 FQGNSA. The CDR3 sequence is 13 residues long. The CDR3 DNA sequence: TGTGCCAGCAGCTTGGGACAGCTCACGCCCCTCCACTTT. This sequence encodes CASSLGQLTPLHF.

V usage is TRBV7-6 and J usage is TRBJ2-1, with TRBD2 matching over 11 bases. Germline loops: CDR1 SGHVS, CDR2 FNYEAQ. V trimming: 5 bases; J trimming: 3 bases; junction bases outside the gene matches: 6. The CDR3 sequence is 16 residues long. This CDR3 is CASSPRTSGFYNEQFF. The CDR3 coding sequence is TGTGCCAGCAGCCCCCGGACTAGCGGGTTCTACAATGAGCAGTTCTTC.

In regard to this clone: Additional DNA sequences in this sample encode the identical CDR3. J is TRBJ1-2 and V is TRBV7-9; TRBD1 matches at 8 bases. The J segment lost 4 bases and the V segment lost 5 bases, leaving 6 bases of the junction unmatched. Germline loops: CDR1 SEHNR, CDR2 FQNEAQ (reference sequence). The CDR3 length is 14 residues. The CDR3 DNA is TGTGCCAGCAGCCTCGGACAGGGCGCCTATGGCTACACCTTC. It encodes CASSLGQGAYGYTF.

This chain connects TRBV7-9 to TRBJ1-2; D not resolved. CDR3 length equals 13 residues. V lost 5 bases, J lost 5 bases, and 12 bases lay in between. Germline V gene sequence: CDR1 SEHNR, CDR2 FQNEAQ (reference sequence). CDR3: CASSPLGSYGYTF. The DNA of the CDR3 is TGTGCCAGCAGCCCTCTGGGCAGTTATGGCTACACCTTC.